The source of this TCR beta chain is a study of graft-versus-host responses after intestinal transplantation. Across the study: Each patient got anti-thymocyte globulin induction, then tacrolimus and steroids for about 3 years. Study-wide results and caveats: Peak circulating GvH clone levels tracked with early post-transplant HvG declines. The marrow of recipients harbored GvH clones, and ileum or blood showed some of them first. Allografts of patients with graft-donor T cell macrochimerism showed high graft-versus-host to host-versus-graft clone ratios.

Details on this clone: Its specificity is not known.

Measured with immunoSEQ multiplex PCR; TCRdb has only the in-frame clones, and not every one. Here the sample spans about 94,000 clones, around 90% being singletons. Looked up from germline, CDR1 is SEHNR and CDR2 is FQNEAQ (reference sequence). CDR3 length: 14 amino acids. V lost 5 bases to trimming and J lost 0 bases, with 11 bases between them. J is TRBJ2-7 and V is TRBV7-9; the D gene is possibly TRBD2 (6 bases). The specimen comprised unstimulated CD8+ T cells sorted from spleen or lymph node cells, sampled before intestinal transplant. The clonotype comes from a human donor who received an intestinal transplant. CDR3 sequence: CASSHGGTSYEQYF. For the CDR3, the DNA is TGTGCCAGCAGCCACGGCGGGACCTCCTACGAGCAGTACTTC.